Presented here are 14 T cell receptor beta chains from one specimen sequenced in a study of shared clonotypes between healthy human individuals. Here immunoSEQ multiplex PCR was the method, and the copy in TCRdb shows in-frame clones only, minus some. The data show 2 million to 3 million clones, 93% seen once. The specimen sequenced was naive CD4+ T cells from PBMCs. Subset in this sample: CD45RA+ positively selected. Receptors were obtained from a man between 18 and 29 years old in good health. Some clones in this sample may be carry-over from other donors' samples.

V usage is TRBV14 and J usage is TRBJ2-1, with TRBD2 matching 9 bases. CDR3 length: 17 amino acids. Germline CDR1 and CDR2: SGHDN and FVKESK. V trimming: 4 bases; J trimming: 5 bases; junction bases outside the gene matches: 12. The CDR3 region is CASSRHRGSGGHNEQFF. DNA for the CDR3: TGTGCCAGCAGCCGCCACCGGGGTAGCGGGGGCCACAATGAGCAGTTCTTC.

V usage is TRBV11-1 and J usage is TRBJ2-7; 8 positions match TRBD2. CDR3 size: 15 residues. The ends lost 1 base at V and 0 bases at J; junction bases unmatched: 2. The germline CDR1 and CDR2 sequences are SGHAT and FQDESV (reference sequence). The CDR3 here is CASSLVSGSSYEQYF. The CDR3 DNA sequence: TGTGCCAGCAGCTTAGTGAGCGGGAGCTCCTACGAGCAGTACTTC.

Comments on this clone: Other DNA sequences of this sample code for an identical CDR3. CDR3 region: CASSVDLQETQYF. The CDR3 DNA is TGTGCCAGCAGCGTAGACTTGCAAGAGACCCAGTACTTC. The chain is built from TRBV9 and TRBJ2-5; D unclear. V was cut by 0 bases and J by 2 bases, with 5 bases left in between. Per the germline V gene, CDR1 is SGDLS and CDR2 is YYNGEE. The CDR3 spans 13 residues.

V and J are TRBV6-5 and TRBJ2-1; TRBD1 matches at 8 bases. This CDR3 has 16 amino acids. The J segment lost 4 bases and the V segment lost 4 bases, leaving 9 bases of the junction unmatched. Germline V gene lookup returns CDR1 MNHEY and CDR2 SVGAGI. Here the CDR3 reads CASSSKGTGLYNEQFF. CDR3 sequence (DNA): TGTGCCAGCAGTTCGAAAGGGACAGGACTTTACAATGAGCAGTTCTTC.

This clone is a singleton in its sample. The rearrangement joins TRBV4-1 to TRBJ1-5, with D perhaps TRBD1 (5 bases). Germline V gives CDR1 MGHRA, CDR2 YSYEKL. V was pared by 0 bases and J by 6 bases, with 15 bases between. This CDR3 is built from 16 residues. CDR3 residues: CASSQDGRGRVQPQHF. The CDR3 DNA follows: TGCGCCAGCAGCCAAGATGGGCGGGGACGGGTTCAGCCCCAGCATTTT.

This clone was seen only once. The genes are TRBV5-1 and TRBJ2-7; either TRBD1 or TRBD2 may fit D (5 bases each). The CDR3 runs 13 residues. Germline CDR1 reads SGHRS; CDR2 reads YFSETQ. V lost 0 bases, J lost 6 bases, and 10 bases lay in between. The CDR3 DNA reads TGCGCCAGCAGCTTGGCGGGGCAGGGCGAGCAGTACTTC. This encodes CASSLAGQGEQYF.

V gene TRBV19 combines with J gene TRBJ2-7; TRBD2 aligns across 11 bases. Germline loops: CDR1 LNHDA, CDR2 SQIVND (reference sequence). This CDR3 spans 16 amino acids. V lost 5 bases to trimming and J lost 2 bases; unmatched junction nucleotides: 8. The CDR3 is CASSPRLAGIAYEQYF. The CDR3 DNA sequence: TGTGCCAGTAGTCCCCGACTAGCGGGGATAGCCTACGAGCAGTACTTC.

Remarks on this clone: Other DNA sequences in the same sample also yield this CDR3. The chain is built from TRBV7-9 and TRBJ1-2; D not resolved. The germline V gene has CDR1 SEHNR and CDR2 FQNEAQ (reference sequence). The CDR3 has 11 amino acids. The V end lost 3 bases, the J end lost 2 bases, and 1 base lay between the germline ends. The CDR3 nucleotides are TGTGCCAGCAGCTTGAACTATGGCTACACCTTC. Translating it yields CASSLNYGYTF.

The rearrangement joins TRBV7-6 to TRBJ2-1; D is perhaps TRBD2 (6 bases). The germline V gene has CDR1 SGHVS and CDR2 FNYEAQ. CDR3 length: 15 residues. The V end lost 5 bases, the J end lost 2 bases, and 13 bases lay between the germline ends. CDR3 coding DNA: TGTGCCAGCAGCCCCAGCGGGTCGACCTACAATGAGCAGTTCTTC. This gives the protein CASSPSGSTYNEQFF.

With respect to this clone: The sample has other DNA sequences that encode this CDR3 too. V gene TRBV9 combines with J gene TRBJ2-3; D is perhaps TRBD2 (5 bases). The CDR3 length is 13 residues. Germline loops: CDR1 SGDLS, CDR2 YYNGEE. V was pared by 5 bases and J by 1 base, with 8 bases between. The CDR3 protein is CASSGGGTDTQYF. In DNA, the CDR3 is TGTGCCAGCAGTGGAGGAGGCACAGATACGCAGTATTTT.

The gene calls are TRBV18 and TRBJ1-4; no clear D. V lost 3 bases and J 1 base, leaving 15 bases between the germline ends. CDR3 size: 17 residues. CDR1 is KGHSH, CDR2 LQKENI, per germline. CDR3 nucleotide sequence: TGTGCCAGCTCACCGAAGAATACCCAGGAAACTAATGAAAAACTGTTTTTT. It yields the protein CASSPKNTQETNEKLFF.

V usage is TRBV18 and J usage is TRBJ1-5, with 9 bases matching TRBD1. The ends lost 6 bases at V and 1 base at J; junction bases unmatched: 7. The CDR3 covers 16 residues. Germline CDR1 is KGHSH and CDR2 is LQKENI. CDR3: CASSQQGAGSNQPQHF. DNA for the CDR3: TGTGCCAGCTCTCAACAGGGGGCTGGGAGCAATCAGCCCCAGCATTTT.

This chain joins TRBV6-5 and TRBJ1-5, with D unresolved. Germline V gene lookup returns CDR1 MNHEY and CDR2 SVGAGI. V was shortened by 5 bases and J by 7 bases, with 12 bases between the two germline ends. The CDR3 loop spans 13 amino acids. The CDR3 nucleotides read TGTGCCAGCAGTCCAGAGACACCCCAGCCCCAGCATTTT. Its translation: CASSPETPQPQHF.

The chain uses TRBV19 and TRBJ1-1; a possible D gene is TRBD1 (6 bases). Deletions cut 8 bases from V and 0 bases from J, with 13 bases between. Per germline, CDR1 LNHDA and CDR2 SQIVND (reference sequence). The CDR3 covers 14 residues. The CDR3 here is CASSHRALNTEAFF. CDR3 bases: TGTGCCAGTTCTCACAGGGCCCTGAACACTGAAGCTTTCTTT.